This T cell receptor (beta chain) was identified during a study of cytomegalovirus exposure and HLA in healthy donors. Primers included in the PCR were 60 Vbeta and 13 Jbeta primers. Sequencing used immunoSEQ multiplex PCR; TCRdb keeps in-frame clones, though not all of them. The repertoire consists of approximately 100,000 clones, with 65% to 90% occurring once and the leading ten covering roughly 2.3%. Broader study findings: Later analysis placed DRB1 highest and HLA-C lowest in TCR association rates, which differed by HLA locus. Specific recognition of CMV antigens was confirmed in vitro for a few chains (all CMV-associated). TCR beta V segments were, for the most part, productive about 87% or about 30% of the time in an earlier analysis.

Germline V gives CDR1 MDHEN, CDR2 SYDVKM. V lost 4 bases and J lost 7, with 8 bases in between. The CDR3 runs to 11 residues. Of note for this clone: The antigen remains undetermined.

This receptor was obtained from a woman aged 25 to 39 in good health and CMV-seronegative. The specimen sequenced was PBMCs. This chain connects TRBV28 to TRBJ2-7; D remains ambiguous. The CDR3 nucleotides read TGTGCCAGCAGTTCGCTAGTGGAGCAGTACTTC. This translates into CASSSLVEQYF. The full variable domain, in which reference TRBV28 and TRBJ2-7 provide the parts outside the CDR3, is DVKVTQSSRYLVKRTGEKVFLECVQDMDHENMFWYRQDPGLGLRLIYFSYDVKMKEKGDIPEGYSVSREKKERFSLILESASTNQTSMYLCASSSLVEQYFGPGTRLTVT.